Below are 24 T cell receptor beta chains sequenced from a single sample in a study of post-analysis software for immune sequencing data. The TCR beta cDNA libraries contained unique molecular identifiers. In TCRdb, the PCR reads were re-called with MiXCR into one record per CDR3 protein. Of around 400,000 distinct CDR3 sequences in the sample, 39% were seen once. No antigen is known for these receptors. Findings and limits, study-wide: Controls showed lower frequencies than patients for five TRBV segments, and TRBV5-6, TRBV5-1 and TRBV20-1 were among these.

Material for sequencing was blood. Receptor source: a girl aged 2-10 years with multiple sclerosis.

This clonotype came up a few times. The chain employs TRBV12-3 or TRBV12-4 and TRBJ2-5; D could derive from TRBD1 or TRBD2 (6 bases each). The CDR3 sequence is 13 residues long. V was pared by 3 bases and J by 5 bases, with 10 bases between. CDR3 DNA sequence: TGTGCCAGCAGTTTCCGGGGGCTTGAGACCCAGTACTTC. Translating gives CASSFRGLETQYF.

To note about this clonotype: This is likely a read error, given that the CDR3 carries no conserved phenylalanine or tryptophan at its end. This chain links TRBV7-6 with TRBJ2-7, with 9 bases matching TRBD1. The CDR3 loop spans 15 amino acids. Germline assignment: CDR1 SGHVS and CDR2 FNYEAQ. Trimming cost V 1 base and J 0 bases; bases outside gene matches: 1. CDR3 sequence (DNA): TGTGCCAGCAGCTTAGGGGACAGGGACTCCTACGAGCAGTACTGC. Protein sequence: CASSLGDRDSYEQYC.

V usage is TRBV12-3 or TRBV12-4 and J usage is TRBJ2-7; possible D gene TRBD2, 6 bases. The CDR3 covers 16 residues. V lost 1 base and J 0 bases, leaving 13 bases between the germline ends. The chain's CDR3 is CASSLVRDLSSYEQYF. In DNA, the CDR3 is TGTGCCAGCAGTTTAGTAAGGGACTTGAGCTCCTACGAGCAGTACTTC.

The chain links TRBV5-1 to TRBJ1-1; perhaps TRBD1 as D (5 bases). Germline CDR1 SGHRS, CDR2 YFSETQ. The V and J ends lost 7 bases and 0 bases respectively, with 22 bases between them. The CDR3 extends over 17 amino acids. The CDR3 sequence is CASPLKNRGVMNTEAFF. The CDR3 DNA is TGCGCCAGCCCATTAAAAAACAGAGGGGTTATGAACACTGAAGCTTTCTTT.

The chain uses TRBV2 and TRBJ1-1, with D possibly being TRBD1 (6 bases). Germline V lookup: CDR1 SNHLY, CDR2 FYNNEI. V lost 5 bases, J lost 6 bases, and 19 bases lay in between. There are 15 residues in the CDR3. CDR3 sequence: CASSIARGHPAEAFF. The CDR3 DNA is TGTGCCAGCAGTATTGCTAGGGGACACCCAGCTGAAGCTTTCTTT. Full variable domain (outside the CDR3, taken from reference TRBV2 and TRBJ1-1): EPEVTQTPSHQVTQMGQEVILRCVPISNHLYFYWYRQILGQKVEFLVSFYNNEISEKSEIFDDQFSVERPDGSNFTLKIRSTKLEDSAMYFCASSIARGHPAEAFFGQGTRLTVV.

V usage is TRBV5-1 and J usage is TRBJ2-7, with 11 positions matching TRBD1. CDR1 and CDR2 from the germline V gene are SGHRS and YFSETQ. The CDR3 sequence is 16 residues long. Germline trimming cut 0 bases from V and 7 bases from J; bases unmatched to any gene: 9. CDR3 DNA: TGCGCCAGCAGCTTGGTGCGGACAGGGGGCAAGAAGGAGCAGTACTTC. Protein product: CASSLVRTGGKKEQYF.

The genes are TRBV28 and TRBJ1-2, with 7 bases that match TRBD1. V lost 1 base to trimming and J lost 5 bases; unmatched junction nucleotides: 7. CDR3 length: 15 amino acids. Germline CDR1 is MDHEN and CDR2 is SYDVKM. The CDR3 here is CASSLSPGGWYGYTF. In DNA form, the CDR3 reads TGTGCCAGCAGTTTATCCCCAGGGGGATGGTATGGCTACACCTTC.

This clonotype was detected once. This chain links TRBV7-8 with TRBJ2-5; TRBD2 matches at 11 bases. Trimming cost V 3 bases and J 5 bases; bases outside gene matches: 11. From germline, CDR1 is SGHVS and CDR2 FQNEAQ. The length of the CDR3 is 17 residues. The CDR3, as DNA: TGTGCCAGCAGCTTCGAACTAGCGGGAGACCCTAGGGAGACCCAGTACTTC. Translated: CASSFELAGDPRETQYF.

This clonotype appeared once. The chain couples TRBV28 to TRBJ2-7; 9 bases match TRBD2. CDR1 and CDR2 (germline): MDHEN, SYDVKM. The V and J ends lost 6 bases and 2 bases, in that order; junction bases with no gene match: 14. This CDR3 spans 17 amino acids. The CDR3 region has the DNA TGTGCCAGCAGCCCGCTTTGGAAGAGCGGGAGGCCCTACGAGCAGTACTTC. Protein product: CASSPLWKSGRPYEQYF.

The chain combines TRBV11-3 with TRBJ2-3, with a weak D call TRBD2 (6 bases). V lost 0 bases and J 3 bases, leaving 10 bases between the germline ends. This CDR3 region has 15 residues. Per germline, CDR1 SGHNT and CDR2 YENEEA. CDR3 bases: TGTGCCAGCAGCTTAGAGAACCGGGAGACAGATACGCAGTATTTT. This codes for CASSLENRETDTQYF.

The chain uses TRBV4-1 and TRBJ1-6; maybe TRBD1 (6 bases). The CDR3 totals 16 residues. V was shortened by 4 bases and J by 7 bases, with 17 bases between the two germline ends. Germline V gene sequence: CDR1 MGHRA, CDR2 YSYEKL. CDR3 sequence: CASSRGRAQGNSPLHF. As DNA, the CDR3 is TGCGCCAGCAGCCGAGGAAGGGCCCAGGGGAATTCACCCCTCCACTTT.

In this sample, this clonotype turned up a few times. V and J are TRBV15 and TRBJ2-1, with TRBD2 matching over 11 bases. V lost 5 bases to trimming and J lost 6 bases; unmatched junction nucleotides: 6. The CDR3 consists of 15 residues. Germline V lookup: CDR1 LNHNV, CDR2 YYDKDF (reference sequence). This chain's CDR3 is CATSVTSGRPNEQFF. In DNA form, the CDR3 reads TGTGCCACCAGCGTAACTAGCGGGAGACCCAATGAGCAGTTCTTC. Using reference TRBV15 and TRBJ2-1 for the parts outside the CDR3, the full variable domain is DAMVIQNPRYQVTQFGKPVTLSCSQTLNHNVMYWYQQKSSQAPKLLFHYYDKDFNNEADTPDNFQSRRPNTSFCFLDIRSPGLGDTAMYLCATSVTSGRPNEQFFGPGTRLTVL.

This clonotype has a handful of counts. This chain uses TRBV27 with TRBJ2-5; possible D gene TRBD1, 7 bases. Germline lookup yields CDR1 MNHEY and CDR2 SMNVEV (reference sequence). This CDR3 is built from 14 residues. V was clipped by 5 bases and J by 5 bases, with 15 bases between them. This CDR3 reads CASSPRQGLETQYF. The CDR3 nucleotides read TGTGCCAGCAGTCCTAGACAGGGACTGGAGACCCAGTACTTC.

The chain joins TRBV4-2 to TRBJ2-3; D may be TRBD2 (6 bases). The CDR3 is 15 amino acids. Trimming removed 2 bases from V and 2 bases from J, with 11 bases in between. From germline, CDR1 is LGHNA and CDR2 YNFKEQ. In nucleotides, the CDR3 is TGTGCCAGCAGCCAAATAGCGGAATTCACAGATACGCAGTATTTT. This sequence encodes CASSQIAEFTDTQYF.

The table lists this clonotype with a few counts. V gene TRBV29-1 combines with J gene TRBJ1-2; D gene uncertain. Germline values: CDR1 SQVTM, CDR2 ANQGSEA. The V end was cut by 3 bases, the J end by 6 bases, with 8 bases between. CDR3 length: 11 amino acids. The chain's CDR3 is CSVDSWDGYTF. The CDR3 nucleotides read TGCAGCGTTGATTCGTGGGATGGCTACACCTTC.

The sample holds one count of this clonotype. The chain combines TRBV25-1 with TRBJ2-3; 9 bases line up with TRBD1. V was pared by 2 bases and J by 6 bases, with 9 bases of the junction left unmatched. The CDR3 length is 16 residues. Per germline, CDR1 MGHDK and CDR2 SYGVNS. CDR3 residues: CASSEPGTGLPDTQYF. For the CDR3, the DNA is TGTGCCAGCAGTGAACCCGGGACAGGGTTACCCGATACGCAGTATTTT.

The V call is TRBV4-1, the J call TRBJ1-1; D possibly corresponds to TRBD1 (5 bases). The CDR3 length is 15 residues. Germline CDR1 MGHRA, CDR2 YSYEKL. The V and J ends lost 2 bases and 1 base respectively, with 11 bases between them. CDR3 nucleotide sequence: TGCGCCAGCAGCCAACAGACAGACCAGAACACTGAAGCTTTCTTT. As protein: CASSQQTDQNTEAFF.

The gene calls are TRBV29-1 and TRBJ2-7; 10 bases map to TRBD1. This CDR3 has 13 amino acids. The trim removed 0 bases at V and 12 bases at J, leaving 8 bases unmatched. Per the germline V gene, CDR1 is SQVTM and CDR2 is ANQGSEA. The DNA for the CDR3 is TGCAGCGTTGAAGAGCTACGACAGGGGGCCAGGTACTTC. This sequence encodes CSVEELRQGARYF.

The chain links TRBV5-1 to TRBJ2-1; 9 nucleotides align to TRBD2. J was trimmed by 5 bases and V by 4 bases; bases with no gene match: 7. This CDR3 contains 15 residues. From germline, CDR1 is SGHRS and CDR2 YFSETQ. CDR3 sequence reads: CASSHSGSGNNEQFF. In DNA form, the CDR3 reads TGCGCCAGCAGCCATAGCGGGAGTGGGAACAATGAGCAGTTCTTC.

The rearrangement joins TRBV29-1 to TRBJ1-2, with D possibly being TRBD1 (5 bases). In germline, CDR1 is SQVTM, CDR2 ANQGSEA. V was pared by 3 bases and J by 5 bases, with 13 bases between. The CDR3 length is 13 residues. CDR3 residues: CSVDAGRQYGYTF. Written as DNA, the CDR3 is TGCAGCGTTGACGCAGGGAGGCAGTATGGCTACACCTTC.

The V call is TRBV12-3 or TRBV12-4, the J call TRBJ2-1; TRBD2 aligns across 8 bases. CDR3 length: 15 amino acids. Unmatched junction bases numbered 6, after V lost 6 bases and J lost 2 bases. The CDR3 is CASSRSGGTYNEQFF. The CDR3, as DNA: TGTGCCAGCAGCCGCAGCGGGGGCACCTACAATGAGCAGTTCTTC.

The chain couples TRBV5-1 to TRBJ2-7; no clear D. The CDR3 is 17 amino acids. Trimming took 0 bases from V and 0 from J, leaving 16 bases between them. In germline, CDR1 is SGHRS, CDR2 YFSETQ. The DNA of the CDR3 is TGCGCCAGCAGCTTGGGAAGCCAGATCCTCAGCTCCTACGAGCAGTACTTC. The encoded protein is CASSLGSQILSSYEQYF.

There are a few counts of this clonotype. The chain joins TRBV6-5 to TRBJ1-2; 7 nucleotides line up with TRBD1. Germline CDR1 reads MNHEY; CDR2 reads SVGAGI. The CDR3 runs 19 residues. V shed 2 bases and J 6 bases; nucleotides not matched to a gene: 21. In DNA form, the CDR3 reads TGTGCCAGCAGTTACCAACTACCCCGGACAGGCGTGAACTTTGATGGCTACACCTTC. Its translation: CASSYQLPRTGVNFDGYTF.

This clonotype was seen many times. The chain employs TRBV7-8 and TRBJ2-7; no clear D gene. Germline CDR1 reads SGHVS; CDR2 reads FQNEAQ. Trimming pared 5 bases from V and 2 bases from J, leaving 4 bases between. The CDR3 runs to 11 residues. The CDR3 protein is CASSAAYEQYF. The DNA of the CDR3 is TGTGCCAGCAGCGCCGCCTACGAGCAGTACTTC.